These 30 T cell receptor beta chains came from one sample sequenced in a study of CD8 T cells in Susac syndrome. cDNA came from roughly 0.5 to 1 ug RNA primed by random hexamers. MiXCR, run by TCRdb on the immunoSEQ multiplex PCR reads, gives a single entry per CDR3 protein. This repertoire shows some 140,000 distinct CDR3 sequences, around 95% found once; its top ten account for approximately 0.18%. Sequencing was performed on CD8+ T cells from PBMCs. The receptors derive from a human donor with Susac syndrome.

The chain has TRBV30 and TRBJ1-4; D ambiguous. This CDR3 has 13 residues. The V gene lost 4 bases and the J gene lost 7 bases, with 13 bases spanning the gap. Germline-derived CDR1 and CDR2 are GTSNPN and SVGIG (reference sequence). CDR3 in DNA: TGTGCCTGGAACGCGGGGTTTGTTGAAAAACTGTTTTTT. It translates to CAWNAGFVEKLFF.

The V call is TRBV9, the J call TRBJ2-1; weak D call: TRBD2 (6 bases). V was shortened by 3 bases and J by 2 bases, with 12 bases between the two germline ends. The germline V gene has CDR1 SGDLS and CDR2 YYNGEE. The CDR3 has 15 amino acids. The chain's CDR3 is CASSDFAGTYNEQFF. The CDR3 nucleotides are TGTGCCAGCAGCGATTTTGCGGGAACCTACAATGAGCAGTTCTTC.

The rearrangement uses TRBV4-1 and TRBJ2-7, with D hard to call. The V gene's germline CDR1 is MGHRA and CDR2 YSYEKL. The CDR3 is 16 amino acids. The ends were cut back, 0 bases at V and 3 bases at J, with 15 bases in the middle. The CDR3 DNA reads TGCGCCAGCAGCCAAGATACACAGATGGGGTTCTACGAGCAGTACTTC. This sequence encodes CASSQDTQMGFYEQYF.

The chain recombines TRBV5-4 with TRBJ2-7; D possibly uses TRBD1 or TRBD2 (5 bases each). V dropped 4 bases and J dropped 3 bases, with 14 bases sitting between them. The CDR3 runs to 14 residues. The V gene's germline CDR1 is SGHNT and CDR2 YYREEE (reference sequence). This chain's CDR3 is CASSPGDGGYEQYF. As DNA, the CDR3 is TGTGCCAGCAGCCCCGGGGACGGCGGCTACGAGCAGTACTTC.

CDR3: CASSLDSGLATGELFF. CDR3 coding DNA: TGTGCCAGCAGCTTAGACTCGGGACTAGCGACCGGGGAGCTGTTTTTT. V is TRBV7-3 and J is TRBJ2-2, with 10 bases aligning to TRBD2. The germline V gene has CDR1 SGHTA and CDR2 FQGTGA. The CDR3 runs to 16 residues. V was pared by 2 bases and J by 5 bases, with 5 bases of the junction left unmatched.

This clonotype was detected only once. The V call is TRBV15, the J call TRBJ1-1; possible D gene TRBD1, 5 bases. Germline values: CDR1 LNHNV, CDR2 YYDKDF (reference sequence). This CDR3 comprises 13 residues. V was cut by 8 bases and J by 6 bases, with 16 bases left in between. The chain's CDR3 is CATGGGSIPEAFF. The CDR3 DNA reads TGTGCCACCGGCGGGGGGAGTATTCCTGAAGCTTTCTTT.

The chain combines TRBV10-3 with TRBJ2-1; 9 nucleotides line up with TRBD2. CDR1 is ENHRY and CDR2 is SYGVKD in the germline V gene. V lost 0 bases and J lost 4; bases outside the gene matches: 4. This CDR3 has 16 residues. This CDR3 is CAISESGSGGYNEQFF. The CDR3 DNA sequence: TGTGCCATCAGTGAGTCAGGTAGCGGGGGATACAATGAGCAGTTCTTC.

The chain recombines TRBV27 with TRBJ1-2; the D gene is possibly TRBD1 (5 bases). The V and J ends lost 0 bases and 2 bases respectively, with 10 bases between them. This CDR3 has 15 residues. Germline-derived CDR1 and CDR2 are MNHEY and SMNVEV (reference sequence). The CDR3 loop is CASSLSWGINYGYTF. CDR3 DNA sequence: TGTGCCAGCAGTTTATCGTGGGGGATCAACTATGGCTACACCTTC.

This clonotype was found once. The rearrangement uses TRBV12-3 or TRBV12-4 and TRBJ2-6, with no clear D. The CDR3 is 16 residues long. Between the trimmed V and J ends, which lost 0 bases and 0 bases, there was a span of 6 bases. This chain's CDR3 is CASSLAGLSGANVLTF. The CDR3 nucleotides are TGTGCCAGCAGTTTAGCAGGGCTCTCTGGGGCCAACGTCCTGACTTTC.

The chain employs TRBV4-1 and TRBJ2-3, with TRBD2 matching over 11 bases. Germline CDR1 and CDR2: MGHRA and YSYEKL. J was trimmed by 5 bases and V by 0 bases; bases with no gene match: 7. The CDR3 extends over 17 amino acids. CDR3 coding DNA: TGCGCCAGCAGCCAAGATATACTAGCGGGAGTCAAAGATACGCAGTATTTT. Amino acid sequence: CASSQDILAGVKDTQYF.

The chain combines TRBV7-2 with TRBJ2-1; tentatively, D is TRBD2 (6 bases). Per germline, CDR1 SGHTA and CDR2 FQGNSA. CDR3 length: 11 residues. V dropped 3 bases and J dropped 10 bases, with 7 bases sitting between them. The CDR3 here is CASSFGLEQFF. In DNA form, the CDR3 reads TGTGCCAGCAGCTTTGGACTAGAGCAGTTCTTC.

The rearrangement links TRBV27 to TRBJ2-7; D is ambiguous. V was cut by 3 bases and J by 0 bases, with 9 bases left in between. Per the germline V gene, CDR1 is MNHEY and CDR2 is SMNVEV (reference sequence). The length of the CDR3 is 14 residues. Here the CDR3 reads CASSFSGSSYEQYF. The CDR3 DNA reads TGTGCCAGCAGTTTCTCCGGAAGCTCCTACGAGCAGTACTTC.

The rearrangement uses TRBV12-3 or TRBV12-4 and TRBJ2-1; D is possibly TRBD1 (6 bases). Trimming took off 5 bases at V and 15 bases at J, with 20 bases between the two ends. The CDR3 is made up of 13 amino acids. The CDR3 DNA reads TGTGCCAGCAGTCTGAGCCAAGAACAGGGAGTGTTCTTC. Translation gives CASSLSQEQGVFF.

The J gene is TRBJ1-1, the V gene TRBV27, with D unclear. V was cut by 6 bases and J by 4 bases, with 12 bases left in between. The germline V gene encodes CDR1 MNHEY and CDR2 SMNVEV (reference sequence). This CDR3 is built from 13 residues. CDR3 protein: CASSVGYGTEAFF. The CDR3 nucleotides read TGTGCCAGCAGCGTAGGTTATGGCACTGAAGCTTTCTTT.

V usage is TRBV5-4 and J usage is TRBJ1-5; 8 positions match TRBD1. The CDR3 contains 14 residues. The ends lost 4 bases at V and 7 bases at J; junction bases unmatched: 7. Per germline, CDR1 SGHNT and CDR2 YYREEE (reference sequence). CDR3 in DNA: TGTGCCAGCAGCACAGGGACAGGAGTACAGCCCCAGCATTTT. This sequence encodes CASSTGTGVQPQHF. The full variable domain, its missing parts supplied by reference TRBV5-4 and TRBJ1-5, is ETGVTQSPTHLIKTRGQQVTLRCSSQSGHNTVSWYQQALGQGPQFIFQYYREEENGRGNFPPRFSGLQFPNYSSELNVNALELDDSALYLCASSTGTGVQPQHFGDGTRLSIL.

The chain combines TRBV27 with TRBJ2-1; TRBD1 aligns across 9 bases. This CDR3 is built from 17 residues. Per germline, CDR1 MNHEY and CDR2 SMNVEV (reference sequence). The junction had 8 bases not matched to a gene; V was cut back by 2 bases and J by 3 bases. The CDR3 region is CASSLAFRDRDYNEQFF. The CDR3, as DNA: TGTGCCAGCAGTTTAGCATTTCGGGACAGGGACTACAATGAGCAGTTCTTC.

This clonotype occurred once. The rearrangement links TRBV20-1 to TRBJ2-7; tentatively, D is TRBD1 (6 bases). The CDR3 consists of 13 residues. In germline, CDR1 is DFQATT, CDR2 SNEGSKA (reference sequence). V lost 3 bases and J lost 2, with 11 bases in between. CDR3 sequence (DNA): TGCAGTGCTAGGGACAGAGGGGCCTACGAGCAGTACTTC. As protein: CSARDRGAYEQYF.

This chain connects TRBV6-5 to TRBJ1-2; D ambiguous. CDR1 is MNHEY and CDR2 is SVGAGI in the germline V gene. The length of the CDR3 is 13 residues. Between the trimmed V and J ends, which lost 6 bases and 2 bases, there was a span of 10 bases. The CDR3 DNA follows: TGTGCCAGCAGGCCCCGCGGGAACTATGGCTACACCTTC. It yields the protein CASRPRGNYGYTF.

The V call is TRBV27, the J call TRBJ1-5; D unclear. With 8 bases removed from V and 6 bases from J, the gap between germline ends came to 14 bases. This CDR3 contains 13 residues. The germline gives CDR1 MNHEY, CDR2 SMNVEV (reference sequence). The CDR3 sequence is CASGSPGGQPQHF. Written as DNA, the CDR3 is TGTGCCAGCGGGTCTCCCGGAGGTCAGCCCCAGCATTTT.

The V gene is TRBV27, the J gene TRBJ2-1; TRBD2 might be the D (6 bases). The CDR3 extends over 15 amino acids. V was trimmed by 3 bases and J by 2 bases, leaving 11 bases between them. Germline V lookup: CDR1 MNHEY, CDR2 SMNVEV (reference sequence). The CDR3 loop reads CASSLTGEAYNEQFF. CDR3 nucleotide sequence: TGTGCCAGCAGTTTGACGGGAGAGGCCTACAATGAGCAGTTCTTC.

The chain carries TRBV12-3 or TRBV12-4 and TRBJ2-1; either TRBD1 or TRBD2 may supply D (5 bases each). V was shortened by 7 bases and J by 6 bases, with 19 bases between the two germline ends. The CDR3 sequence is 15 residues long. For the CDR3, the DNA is TGTGCCAGCATCGGACTCGGGATGGGGCTCAATGAGCAGTTCTTC. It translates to CASIGLGMGLNEQFF.

CDR3 residues: CSARGLQKYQETQYF. The CDR3 DNA follows: TGCAGTGCTAGAGGGCTCCAGAAGTACCAAGAGACCCAGTACTTC. The V gene is TRBV20-1, the J gene TRBJ2-5; D gene unclear. The germline V gene encodes CDR1 DFQATT and CDR2 SNEGSKA (reference sequence). Trimming removed 1 base from V and 0 bases from J, with 12 bases in between. This CDR3 comprises 15 residues.

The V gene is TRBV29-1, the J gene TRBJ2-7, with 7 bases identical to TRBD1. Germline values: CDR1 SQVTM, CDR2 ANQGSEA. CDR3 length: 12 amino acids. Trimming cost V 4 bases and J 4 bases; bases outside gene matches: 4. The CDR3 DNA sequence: TGCAGCGTTGGGGGACAGCGTTACGAGCAGTACTTC. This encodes CSVGGQRYEQYF.

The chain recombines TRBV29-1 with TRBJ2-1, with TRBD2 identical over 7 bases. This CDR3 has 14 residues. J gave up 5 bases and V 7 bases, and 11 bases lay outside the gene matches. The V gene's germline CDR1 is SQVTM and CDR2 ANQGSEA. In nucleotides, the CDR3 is TGCAGCGCCGAGGGCCTAGCGGCGGACAATGAGCAGTTCTTC. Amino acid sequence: CSAEGLAADNEQFF.

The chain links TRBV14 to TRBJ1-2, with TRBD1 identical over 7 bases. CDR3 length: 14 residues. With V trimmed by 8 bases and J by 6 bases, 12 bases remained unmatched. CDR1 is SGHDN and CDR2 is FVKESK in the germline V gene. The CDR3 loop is CASSETGVADGYTF. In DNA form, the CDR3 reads TGTGCCAGCTCTGAAACAGGGGTAGCGGATGGCTACACCTTC.

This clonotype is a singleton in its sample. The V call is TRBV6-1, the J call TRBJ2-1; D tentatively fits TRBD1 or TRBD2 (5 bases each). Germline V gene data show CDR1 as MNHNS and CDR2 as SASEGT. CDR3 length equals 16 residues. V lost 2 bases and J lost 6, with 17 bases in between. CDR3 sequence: CASSEWGSLHSNEQFF. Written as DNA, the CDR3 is TGTGCCAGCAGTGAATGGGGGTCCCTTCATTCCAATGAGCAGTTCTTC.

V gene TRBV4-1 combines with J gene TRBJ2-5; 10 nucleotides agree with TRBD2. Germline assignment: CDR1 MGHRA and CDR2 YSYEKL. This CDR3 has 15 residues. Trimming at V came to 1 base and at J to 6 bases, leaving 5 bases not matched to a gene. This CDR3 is CASSQASGSAKTQYF. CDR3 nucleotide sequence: TGCGCCAGCAGCCAAGCTAGCGGGAGTGCGAAGACCCAGTACTTC.

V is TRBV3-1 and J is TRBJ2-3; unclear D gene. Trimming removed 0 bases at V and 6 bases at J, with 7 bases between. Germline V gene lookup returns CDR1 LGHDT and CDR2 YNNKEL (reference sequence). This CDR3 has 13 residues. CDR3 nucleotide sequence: TGTGCCAGCAGCCAAGATTCTGTGGATACGCAGTATTTT. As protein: CASSQDSVDTQYF.

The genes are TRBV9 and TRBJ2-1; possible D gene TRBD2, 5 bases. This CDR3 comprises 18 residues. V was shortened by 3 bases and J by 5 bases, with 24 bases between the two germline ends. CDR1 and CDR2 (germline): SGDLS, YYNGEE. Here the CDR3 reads CASSAKGRSGAPHNEQFF. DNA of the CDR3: TGTGCCAGCAGCGCAAAGGGAAGGAGCGGAGCCCCCCACAATGAGCAGTTCTTC.

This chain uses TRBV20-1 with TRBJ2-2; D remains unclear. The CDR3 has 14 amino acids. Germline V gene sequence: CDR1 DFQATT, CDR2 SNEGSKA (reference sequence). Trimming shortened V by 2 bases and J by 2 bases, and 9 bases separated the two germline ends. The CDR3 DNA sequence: TGCAGTGCTAGACCGCGGATCAACACCGGGGAGCTGTTTTTT. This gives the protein CSARPRINTGELFF.